This is a list of T cell receptor beta chains from one sample in a study of OX40 agonist ivuxolimab in advanced cancers. Here immunoSEQ multiplex PCR was the method, and the copy in TCRdb shows in-frame clones only, minus some. Among 60,000 to 100,000 clones, around 87% were seen once, and the ten largest hold around 0.23%. The specimen was CD4+ or CD8+ T cells sorted from blood, collected in a trial of the OX40 agonist ivuxolimab. The receptor set was obtained from an adult with an advanced solid tumor such as melanoma, head and neck, liver or kidney cancer. Both conserved end residues are part of each CDR3. D genes are given only for firm matches. Some rows mark clone size as missing; the rest say once, few, many or name a class of expanded clone.

cdr3_length clone_size j_call d_call v_call cdr3_nt cdr3_aa
14 - TRBJ2-1 - TRBV29-1 TGCAGCGTTGCGACTAGGACAACCTACAATGAGCAGTTCTTC CSVATRTTYNEQFF
14 once TRBJ2-1 - TRBV11-3 TGTGCCAGCAGCCCCCAGGCAGGGGCGTATGAGCAGTTCTTC CASSPQAGAYEQFF
21 - TRBJ2-7 TRBD2 TRBV12-5 TGTGCTAGTGGTTTGGGCCCTGGCGGGAGGCCTTCAAGGTCCTACTCCTACGAGCAGTACTTC CASGLGPGGRPSRSYSYEQYF
14 once TRBJ2-7 - TRBV15 TGTGCCACCAGCTCCCCCTCCGGGGTCGCCGAGCAGTACTTC CATSSPSGVAEQYF
16 - TRBJ2-1 - TRBV7-8 TGTGCCAGCAGCCAGTGGAGACAGGACTTTGTGAATGAGCAGTTCTTC CASSQWRQDFVNEQFF
12 - TRBJ1-2 - TRBV14 TGTGCCATTGTCTCCGGGGGGAAAGGCTACACCTTC CAIVSGGKGYTF
15 - TRBJ2-1 - TRBV5-1 TGCGCCAGCAGCTTGGCCGACTACCGGTACAATGAGCAGTTCTTC CASSLADYRYNEQFF
17 - TRBJ2-7 TRBD2 TRBV11-3 TGTGCCAGCAGCTTAGACGCGGGGGGCCCGAGCTCCTACGAGCAGTACTTC CASSLDAGGPSSYEQYF
16 - TRBJ2-5 TRBD2 TRBV11-3 TGTGCCAGCAGCCGACAAGGACTAGCGGGAGCAGAGACCCAGTACTTC CASSRQGLAGAETQYF
14 - TRBJ2-1 TRBD2 TRBV10-2 TGCGCCAGCAGCGCACTAGCGGGACATCATGAGCAGTTCTTC CASSALAGHHEQFF
16 - TRBJ2-3 - TRBV19 TGTGCCAGTAGTACCAAACAGGGTCTGAGCACAGATACGCAGTATTTT CASSTKQGLSTDTQYF
15 - TRBJ2-7 - TRBV28 TGTGCCAGCAGTCCGTCGGGACACTTCTCCTACGAGCAGTACTTC CASSPSGHFSYEQYF
14 - TRBJ2-3 - TRBV29-1 TGCAGCGTTGAAAGAGGGATTGGAGCAGATACGCAGTATTTT CSVERGIGADTQYF
16 - TRBJ2-5 - TRBV6-5 TGTGCCAGCAGTTACTCGGACGTTTCGCTCCGGGAGACCCAGTACTTC CASSYSDVSLRETQYF
14 - TRBJ1-4 TRBD1 TRBV7-2 TGTGCCAGCAGCTCCCCGACAGGGGTTGAAAAACTGTTTTTT CASSSPTGVEKLFF
17 few TRBJ2-7 TRBD2 TRBV10-1 TGCGCCAGCAGTGGACCTACTCCCGGGGGGTCCTACTACGAGCAGTACTTC CASSGPTPGGSYYEQYF
15 - TRBJ1-1 - TRBV5-6 TGTGCCAGCAGCAGCCCGACAGTATTGAACACTGAAGCTTTCTTT CASSSPTVLNTEAFF
17 - TRBJ2-7 - TRBV5-1 TGCGCCAGCAGCTTGGGAGGGGTCGATTCCGGGAACTACGAGCAGTACTTC CASSLGGVDSGNYEQYF
14 - TRBJ2-7 - TRBV6-6 TGTGCCAGCAGTGACAGGTGGTTGGTAGACGAGCAGTACTTC CASSDRWLVDEQYF
14 - TRBJ1-2 - TRBV19 TGTGCCAGTAGCAACCGACAGACTAACTATGGCTACACCTTC CASSNRQTNYGYTF
14 - TRBJ2-5 TRBD2 TRBV11-3 TGTGCCAGCAGCCTTAGCGGGAGTGGGGAGACCCAGTACTTC CASSLSGSGETQYF
14 - TRBJ2-7 TRBD2 TRBV6-5 TGTGCCAGCAGGAGAAGCGGGAGGGCCGACGAGCAGTACTTC CASRRSGRADEQYF
16 - TRBJ1-4 - TRBV10-1 TGCGCCACCCACAATTCAGGGGTTAGGGGTAATGAAAAACTGTTTTTT CATHNSGVRGNEKLFF
16 - TRBJ1-6 - TRBV5-1 TGCGCCAGCAGCCTTGGGGCCGATGCCTATAATTCACCCCTCCACTTT CASSLGADAYNSPLHF
12 - TRBJ1-1 - TRBV28 TGTGCCAGCAGTGGGCGTTCGCTGGAAGCTTTCTTT CASSGRSLEAFF
15 - TRBJ2-5 TRBD1 TRBV5-1 TGCGCCAGCAGGACAGGGGGCTCGAGCCAAGAGACCCAGTACTTC CASRTGGSSQETQYF
16 - TRBJ2-3 TRBD1 TRBV5-6 TGTGCCAGCAGCTCTATTCCGGGACAGGGCACAGATACGCAGTATTTT CASSSIPGQGTDTQYF
13 - TRBJ1-2 - TRBV19 TGTGCCAGTAGTATTATAGGGGACTATGGCTACACCTTC CASSIIGDYGYTF
14 few TRBJ2-7 - TRBV6-1 TGTGCCAGCACCCCCGGGCAGGCTCAGTACGAGCAGTACTTC CASTPGQAQYEQYF
11 - TRBJ2-7 - TRBV20-1 TGCAGTGCTATGGAAGCTCCCGAGCAGTACTTC CSAMEAPEQYF
15 - TRBJ1-1 - TRBV5-1 TGCGCCAGCAGCTTCGGACAGACCGAGAACACTGAAGCTTTCTTT CASSFGQTENTEAFF
13 - TRBJ2-3 - TRBV2 TGTGCCAGCAGTCGGGGCCCTTTCTATACGCAGTATTTT CASSRGPFYTQYF
13 - TRBJ1-1 - TRBV27 TGTGCCAGCAGTACTCAGGGGAACACTGAAGCTTTCTTT CASSTQGNTEAFF
13 - TRBJ2-2 - TRBV19 TGTGCCAGTAGTAGGAAATATACCGGGGAGCTGTTTTTT CASSRKYTGELFF
14 - TRBJ2-7 - TRBV11-2 TGTGCCAGCAGCTTACTTGCAGGGGTTCGCGAGCAGTACTTC CASSLLAGVREQYF